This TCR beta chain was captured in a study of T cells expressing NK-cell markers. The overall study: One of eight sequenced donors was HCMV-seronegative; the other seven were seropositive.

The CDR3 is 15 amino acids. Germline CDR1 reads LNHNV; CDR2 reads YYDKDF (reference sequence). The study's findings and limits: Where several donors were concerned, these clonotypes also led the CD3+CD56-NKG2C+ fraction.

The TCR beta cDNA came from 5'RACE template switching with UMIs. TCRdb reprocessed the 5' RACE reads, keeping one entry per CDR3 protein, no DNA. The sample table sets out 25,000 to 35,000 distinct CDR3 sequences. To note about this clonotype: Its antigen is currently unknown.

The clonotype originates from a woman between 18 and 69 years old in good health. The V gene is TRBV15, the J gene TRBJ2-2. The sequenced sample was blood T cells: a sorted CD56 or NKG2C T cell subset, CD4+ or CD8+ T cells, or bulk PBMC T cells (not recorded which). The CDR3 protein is CATSRRVGERRELFF.